A selection of T cell receptor beta chains follows, all from one sample in a study of cytomegalovirus exposure and HLA in healthy donors. TCRdb's table, derived via immunoSEQ multiplex PCR, lists solely in-frame clones and lacks some. The sample holds 140,000 to 150,000 clones, 77% seen once. Input material: PBMCs. The source is a male donor in good health and CMV-seronegative. CDR3s include the opening cysteine and the closing phenylalanine or tryptophan. Each record gives: J gene, clone size, V gene, D gene, CDR3 DNA, CDR3 protein. A D gene is named only where the DNA matches it firmly. Expanded clones are given a class, and other clones once, few, many or no size at all.

TRBJ2-4	.	TRBV2	TRBD1	TGTGCCAGCAGGACAGGGAGCGCAGGCAAAAACAGTCAGTACTTC	CASRTGSAGKNSQYF
TRBJ2-2	.	TRBV30	.	TGTGCCTGGAGTGTAGCCCGATTCCCGGGGGAGCTGTTTTTT	CAWSVARFPGELFF
TRBJ2-1	.	TRBV27	.	TGTGCCAGCAGACGAACTAGGTCCCGGCAGTTCTTC	CASRRTRSRQFF
TRBJ2-1	.	TRBV9	.	TGTGCCAGCAGCGCCACTAGCTCCTACAATGAGCAGTTCTTC	CASSATSSYNEQFF
TRBJ1-5	.	TRBV4-1	.	TGCGCCAGCAGCCAAACCACAGGGTTTAGCAATCAGCCCCAGCATTTT	CASSQTTGFSNQPQHF
TRBJ2-5	.	TRBV7-3	.	TGTGCCAGCAGCTTAATTCCGGGATCCTACGCGCAGTACTTC	CASSLIPGSYAQYF
TRBJ2-7	.	TRBV5-1	TRBD1	TGCGCCAGCAGCTTGGCAGGACAGGGCTACGAGCAGTACTTC	CASSLAGQGYEQYF
TRBJ2-7	.	TRBV5-5	.	TGTGCCAGCAGCTTGGATTTCGGGCGGGACGAGCAGTACTTC	CASSLDFGRDEQYF
TRBJ2-1	.	TRBV14	TRBD2	TGTGCCAGCAGCAATACCGCCCCCCTAGCGGGGAGTAAGTTCTTC	CASSNTAPLAGSKFF
TRBJ2-7	.	TRBV6-1	TRBD1	TGTGCCAGCACCATGACAGGGAGCTCCTACGAGCAGTACTTC	CASTMTGSSYEQYF
TRBJ2-3	few	TRBV29-1	TRBD1	TGCAGCGTTGAAGATCGGGACAGAGTTGCAGATACGCAGTATTTT	CSVEDRDRVADTQYF
TRBJ1-1	.	TRBV4-1	TRBD1	TGCGCCAGCAGCCCCCGGGGCAGGGGGAGCGCGACTGAAGCTTTCTTT	CASSPRGRGSATEAFF
TRBJ2-5	.	TRBV27	TRBD2	TGTGCCAGCAGTTTACAGAGGACTAGCGGGGGGGTCGCCCAAGAGACCCAGTACTTC	CASSLQRTSGGVAQETQYF
TRBJ2-7	.	TRBV18	.	TGTGCCAGCTCCCCTTTCAGGGGAATTACCTACGAGCAGTACTTC	CASSPFRGITYEQYF
TRBJ2-3	.	TRBV30	TRBD2	TGTGCCTGGAGTCGAACACAGACTAGCGGGGGGAATACGCAGTATTTT	CAWSRTQTSGGNTQYF
TRBJ2-1	few	TRBV5-6	TRBD2	TGTGCCAGCAGCTCGTCCGGGACTAGCGGAGTTAATGAGCAGTTCTTC	CASSSSGTSGVNEQFF
TRBJ2-3	.	TRBV9	.	TGTGCCAGCAGCGTAGGGGGGCGGGGGCAAGATACGCAGTATTTT	CASSVGGRGQDTQYF
TRBJ2-1	once	TRBV12-5	TRBD1	TGTGCTAGTGGTTTGGCCCAGGGGGCAGGAGGGGTCAATGAGCAGTTCTTC	CASGLAQGAGGVNEQFF
TRBJ2-3	.	TRBV6-6	TRBD2	TGTGCCAGCAGTTCCCAGTGGGGAGGGACGGGAGATACGCAGTATTTT	CASSSQWGGTGDTQYF
TRBJ1-2	.	TRBV6-5	.	TGTGCCAGCAGTAAAACTCTTTCCAATGGCTACACCTTC	CASSKTLSNGYTF
TRBJ1-2	.	TRBV28	TRBD1	TGTGCCAGCAGTCCATGGGACAGGGAAATCGTTGGCTACACCTTC	CASSPWDREIVGYTF
TRBJ2-3	.	TRBV19	.	TGTGCCAGTAGGATCGGGAGCACAGATACGCAGTATTTT	CASRIGSTDTQYF